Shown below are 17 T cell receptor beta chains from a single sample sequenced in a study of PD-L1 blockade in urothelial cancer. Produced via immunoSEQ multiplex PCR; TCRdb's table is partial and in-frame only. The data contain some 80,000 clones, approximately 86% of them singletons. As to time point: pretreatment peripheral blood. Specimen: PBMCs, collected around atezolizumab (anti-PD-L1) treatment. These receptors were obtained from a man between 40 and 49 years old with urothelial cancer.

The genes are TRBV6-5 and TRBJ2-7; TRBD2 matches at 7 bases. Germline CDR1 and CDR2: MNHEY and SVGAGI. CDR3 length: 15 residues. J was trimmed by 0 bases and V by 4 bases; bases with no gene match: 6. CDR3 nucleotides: TGTGCCAGCAGTTTGGGACTACCCCCCTCCTACGAGCAGTACTTC. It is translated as CASSLGLPPSYEQYF.

CDR3 amino acids: CASSVGDSVWADTQYF. The CDR3 region has the DNA TGTGCCAGCAGCGTGGGGGACTCTGTATGGGCAGATACGCAGTATTTT. This chain joins TRBV9 and TRBJ2-3; tentatively, D is TRBD2 (6 bases). V was trimmed by 2 bases and J by 4 bases, leaving 17 bases between them. Germline CDR1 and CDR2: SGDLS and YYNGEE. The CDR3 loop spans 16 amino acids.

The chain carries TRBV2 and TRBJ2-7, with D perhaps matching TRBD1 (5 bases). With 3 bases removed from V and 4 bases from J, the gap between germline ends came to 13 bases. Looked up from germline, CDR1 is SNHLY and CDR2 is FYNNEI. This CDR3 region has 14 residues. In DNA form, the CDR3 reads TGTGCCAGCAGTGAGACAGCGTTCGCGTACGAGCAGTACTTC. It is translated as CASSETAFAYEQYF.

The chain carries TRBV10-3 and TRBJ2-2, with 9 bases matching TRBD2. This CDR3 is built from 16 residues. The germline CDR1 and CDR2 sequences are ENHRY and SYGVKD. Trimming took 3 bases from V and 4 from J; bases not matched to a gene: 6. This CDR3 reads CAISDFTSGPTGELFF. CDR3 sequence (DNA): TGTGCCATCAGTGACTTCACTAGCGGGCCCACCGGGGAGCTGTTTTTT.

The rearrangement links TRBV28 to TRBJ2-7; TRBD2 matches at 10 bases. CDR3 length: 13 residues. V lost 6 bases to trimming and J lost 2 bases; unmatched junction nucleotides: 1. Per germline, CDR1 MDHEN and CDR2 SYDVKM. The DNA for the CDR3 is TGTGCCAGCAGCCTAGCGGGGGCCTACGAGCAGTACTTC. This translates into CASSLAGAYEQYF.

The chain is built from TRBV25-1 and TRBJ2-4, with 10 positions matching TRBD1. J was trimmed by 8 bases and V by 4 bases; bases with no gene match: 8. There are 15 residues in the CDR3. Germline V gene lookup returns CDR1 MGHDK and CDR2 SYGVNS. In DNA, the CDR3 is TGTGCCAGCAGTGGCGGGACAGGGGAAGTTGACATTCAGTACTTC. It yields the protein CASSGGTGEVDIQYF.

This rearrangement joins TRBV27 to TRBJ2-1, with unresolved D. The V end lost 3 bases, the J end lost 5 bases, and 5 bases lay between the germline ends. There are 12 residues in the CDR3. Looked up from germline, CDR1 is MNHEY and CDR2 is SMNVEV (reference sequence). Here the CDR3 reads CASSFFDNEQFF. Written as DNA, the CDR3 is TGTGCCAGCAGTTTCTTTGACAATGAGCAGTTCTTC.

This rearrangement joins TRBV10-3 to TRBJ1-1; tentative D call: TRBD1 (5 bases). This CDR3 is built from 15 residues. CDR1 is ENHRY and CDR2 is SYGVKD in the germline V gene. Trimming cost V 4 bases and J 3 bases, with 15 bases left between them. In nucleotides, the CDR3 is TGTGCCATCAGTGGACAGCCCCAGGATGACACTGAAGCTTTCTTT. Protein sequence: CAISGQPQDDTEAFF.

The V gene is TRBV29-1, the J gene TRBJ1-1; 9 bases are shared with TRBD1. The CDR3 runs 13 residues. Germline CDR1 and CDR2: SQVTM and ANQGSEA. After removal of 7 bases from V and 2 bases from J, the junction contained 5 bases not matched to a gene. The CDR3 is CSGGTGRNTEAFF. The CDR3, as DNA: TGCAGCGGAGGGACAGGGAGAAACACTGAAGCTTTCTTT.

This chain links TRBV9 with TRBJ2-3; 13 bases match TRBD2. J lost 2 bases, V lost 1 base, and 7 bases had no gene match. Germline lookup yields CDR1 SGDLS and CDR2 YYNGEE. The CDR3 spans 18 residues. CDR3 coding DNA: TGTGCCAGCAGCGTAACCGGGACTAGCGGGACTGCCACAGATACGCAGTATTTT. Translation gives CASSVTGTSGTATDTQYF.

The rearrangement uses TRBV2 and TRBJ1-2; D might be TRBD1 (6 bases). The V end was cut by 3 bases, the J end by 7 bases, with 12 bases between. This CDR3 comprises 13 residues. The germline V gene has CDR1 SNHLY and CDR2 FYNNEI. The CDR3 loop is CASSDNQGFGYTF. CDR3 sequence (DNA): TGTGCCAGCAGTGATAACCAGGGGTTTGGCTACACCTTC.

CDR3: CASSLKISGYTDTQYF. CDR3 DNA: TGTGCCAGCAGCTTGAAGATTAGCGGCTACACAGATACGCAGTATTTT. The rearrangement joins TRBV5-4 to TRBJ2-3; TRBD2 is a possible D gene (6 bases). The CDR3 sequence is 16 residues long. Trimming took off 1 base at V and 2 bases at J, with 14 bases between the two ends. Germline CDR1 and CDR2: SGHNT and YYREEE (reference sequence).

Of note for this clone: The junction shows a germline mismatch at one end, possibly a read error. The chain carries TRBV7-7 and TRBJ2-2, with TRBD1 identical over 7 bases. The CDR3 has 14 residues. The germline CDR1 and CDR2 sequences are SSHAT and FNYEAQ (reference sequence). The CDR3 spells CASSLEQGYGELFF. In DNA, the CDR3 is TGTGCTAGCAGCTTAGAACAGGGGTACGGGGAGCTGTTTTTT.

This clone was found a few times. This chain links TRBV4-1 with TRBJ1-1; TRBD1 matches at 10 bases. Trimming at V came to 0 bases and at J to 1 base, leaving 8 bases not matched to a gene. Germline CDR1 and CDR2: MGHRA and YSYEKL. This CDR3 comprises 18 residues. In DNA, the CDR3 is TGCGCCAGCAGCCAAGATCGGGACAGGGGCAAGGGGAACACTGAAGCTTTCTTT. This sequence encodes CASSQDRDRGKGNTEAFF.

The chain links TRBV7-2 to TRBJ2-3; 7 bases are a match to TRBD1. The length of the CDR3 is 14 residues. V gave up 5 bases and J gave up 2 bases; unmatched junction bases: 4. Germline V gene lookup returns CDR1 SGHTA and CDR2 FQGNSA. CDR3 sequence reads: CASSPGTATDTQYF. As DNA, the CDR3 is TGTGCCAGCAGCCCAGGGACAGCCACAGATACGCAGTATTTT.

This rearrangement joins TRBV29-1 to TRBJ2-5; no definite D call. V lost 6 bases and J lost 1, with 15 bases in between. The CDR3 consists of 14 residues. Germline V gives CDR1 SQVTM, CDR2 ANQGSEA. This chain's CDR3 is CSVRDNSPQETQYF. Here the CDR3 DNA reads TGCAGCGTCCGAGACAACAGCCCCCAAGAGACCCAGTACTTC.

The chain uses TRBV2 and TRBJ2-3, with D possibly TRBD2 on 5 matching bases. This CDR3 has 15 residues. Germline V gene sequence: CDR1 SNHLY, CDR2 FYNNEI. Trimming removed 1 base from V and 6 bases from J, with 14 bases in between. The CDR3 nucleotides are TGTGCCAGCAGTGAAGGGCTAGCCCGAAGGGATACGCAGTATTTT. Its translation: CASSEGLARRDTQYF.